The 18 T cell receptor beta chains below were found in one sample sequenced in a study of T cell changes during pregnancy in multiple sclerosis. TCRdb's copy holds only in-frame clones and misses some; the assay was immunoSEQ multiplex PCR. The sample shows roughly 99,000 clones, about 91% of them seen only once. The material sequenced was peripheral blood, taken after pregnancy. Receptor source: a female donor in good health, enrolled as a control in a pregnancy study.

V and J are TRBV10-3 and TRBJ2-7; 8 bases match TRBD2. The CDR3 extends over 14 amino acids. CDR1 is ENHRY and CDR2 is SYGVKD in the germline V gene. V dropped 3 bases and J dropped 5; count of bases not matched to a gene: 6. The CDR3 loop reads CAISDQRERHEQYF. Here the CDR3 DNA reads TGTGCCATCAGTGATCAGCGGGAGAGGCACGAGCAGTACTTC.

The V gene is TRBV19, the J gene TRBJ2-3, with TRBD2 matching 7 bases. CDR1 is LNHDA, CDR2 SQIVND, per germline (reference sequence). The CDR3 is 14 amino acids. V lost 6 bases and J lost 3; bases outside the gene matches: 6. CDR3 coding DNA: TGTGCCAGTAGCCTCGGACTAGTAACAGATACGCAGTATTTT. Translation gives CASSLGLVTDTQYF.

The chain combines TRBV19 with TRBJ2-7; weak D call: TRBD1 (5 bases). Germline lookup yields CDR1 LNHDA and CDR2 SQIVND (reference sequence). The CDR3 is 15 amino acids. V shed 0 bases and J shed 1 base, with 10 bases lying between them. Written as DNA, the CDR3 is TGTGCCAGTAGTATAGACTGGGGCGGTTCCTACGAGCAGTACTTC. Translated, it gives CASSIDWGGSYEQYF.

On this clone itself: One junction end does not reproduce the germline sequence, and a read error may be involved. Written as DNA, the CDR3 is TGCGCCAGCGGACTAGCGGGGGGGCTGGGCCGCGAGCAGTTCTTC. Translated: CASGLAGGLGREQFF. The chain has TRBV27 and TRBJ2-1, with TRBD2 identical over 15 bases. CDR1 is MNHEY, CDR2 SMNVEV, per germline (reference sequence). The CDR3 length is 15 residues.

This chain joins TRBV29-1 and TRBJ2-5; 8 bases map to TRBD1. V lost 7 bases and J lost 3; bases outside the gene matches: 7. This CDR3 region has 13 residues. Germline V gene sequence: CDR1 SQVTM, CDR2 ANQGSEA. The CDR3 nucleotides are TGCAGCGCCGTAGACAGGGGAGAAGAGACCCAGTACTTC. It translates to CSAVDRGEETQYF.

DNA of the CDR3: TGTGCCAGCAGCCCAAGGGACAGCAAGAACACTGAAGCTTTCTTT. Residues: CASSPRDSKNTEAFF. The chain has TRBV5-4 and TRBJ1-1; 7 bases match TRBD1. The V and J ends lost 4 bases and 1 base, in that order; junction bases with no gene match: 7. CDR1 is SGHNT, CDR2 YYREEE, per germline (reference sequence). The CDR3 is 15 residues long.

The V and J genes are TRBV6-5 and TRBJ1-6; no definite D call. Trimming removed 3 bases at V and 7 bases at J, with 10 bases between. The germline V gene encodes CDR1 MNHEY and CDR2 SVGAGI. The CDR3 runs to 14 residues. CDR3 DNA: TGTGCCAGCAGTTATTGGGGAGGGAATTCACCCCTCCACTTT. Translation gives CASSYWGGNSPLHF.

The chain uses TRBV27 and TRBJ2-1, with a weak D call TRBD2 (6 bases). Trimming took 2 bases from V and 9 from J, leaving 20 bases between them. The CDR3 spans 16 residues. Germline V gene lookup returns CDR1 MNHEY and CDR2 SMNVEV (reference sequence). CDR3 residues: CASSLASGDLSLEQFF. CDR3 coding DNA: TGTGCCAGCAGTTTAGCGTCGGGGGATCTGTCACTTGAGCAGTTCTTC.

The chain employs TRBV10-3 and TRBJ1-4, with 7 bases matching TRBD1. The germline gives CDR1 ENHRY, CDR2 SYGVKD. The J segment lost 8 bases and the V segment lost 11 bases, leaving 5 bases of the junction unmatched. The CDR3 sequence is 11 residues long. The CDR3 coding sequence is TGTGCCCCCCCCAGGGGGGAAAAACTGTTTTTT. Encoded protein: CAPPRGEKLFF.

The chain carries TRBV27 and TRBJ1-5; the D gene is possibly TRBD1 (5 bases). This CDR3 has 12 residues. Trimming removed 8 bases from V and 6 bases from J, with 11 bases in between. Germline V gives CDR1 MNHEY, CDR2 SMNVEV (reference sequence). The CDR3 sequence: CASHPGGQPQHF. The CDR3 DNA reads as TGTGCCAGCCATCCCGGGGGTCAGCCCCAGCATTTT.

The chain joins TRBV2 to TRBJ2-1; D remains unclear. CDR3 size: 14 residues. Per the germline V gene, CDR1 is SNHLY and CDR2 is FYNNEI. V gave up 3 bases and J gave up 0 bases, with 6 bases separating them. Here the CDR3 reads CASSDPYSYNEQFF. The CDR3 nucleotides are TGTGCCAGCAGTGACCCCTACTCCTACAATGAGCAGTTCTTC.

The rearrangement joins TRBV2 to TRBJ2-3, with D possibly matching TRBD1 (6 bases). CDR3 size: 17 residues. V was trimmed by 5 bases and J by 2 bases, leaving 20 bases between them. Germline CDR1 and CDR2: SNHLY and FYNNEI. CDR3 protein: CASSTWTAGGVTDTQYF. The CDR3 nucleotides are TGTGCCAGCAGTACCTGGACAGCCGGTGGGGTCACAGATACGCAGTATTTT. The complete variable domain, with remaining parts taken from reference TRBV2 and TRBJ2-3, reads EPEVTQTPSHQVTQMGQEVILRCVPISNHLYFYWYRQILGQKVEFLVSFYNNEISEKSEIFDDQFSVERPDGSNFTLKIRSTKLEDSAMYFCASSTWTAGGVTDTQYFGPGTRLTVL.

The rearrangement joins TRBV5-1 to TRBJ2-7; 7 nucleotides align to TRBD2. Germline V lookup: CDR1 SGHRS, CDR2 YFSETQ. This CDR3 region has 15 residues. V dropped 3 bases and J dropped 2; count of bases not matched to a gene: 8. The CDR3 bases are TGCGCCAGCAGCTCCATTTGGGGGGGAACCTACGAGCAGTACTTC. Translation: CASSSIWGGTYEQYF.

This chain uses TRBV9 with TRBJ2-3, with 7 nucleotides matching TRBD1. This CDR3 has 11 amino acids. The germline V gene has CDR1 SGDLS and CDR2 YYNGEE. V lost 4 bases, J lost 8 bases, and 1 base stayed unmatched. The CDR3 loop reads CASSPGGTQYF. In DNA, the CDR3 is TGTGCCAGCAGCCCAGGGGGTACGCAGTATTTT. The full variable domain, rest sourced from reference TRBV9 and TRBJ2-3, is DSGVTQTPKHLITATGQRVTLRCSPRSGDLSVYWYQQSLDQGLQFLIQYYNGEERAKGNILERFSAQQFPDLHSELNLSSLELGDSALYFCASSPGGTQYFGPGTRLTVL.

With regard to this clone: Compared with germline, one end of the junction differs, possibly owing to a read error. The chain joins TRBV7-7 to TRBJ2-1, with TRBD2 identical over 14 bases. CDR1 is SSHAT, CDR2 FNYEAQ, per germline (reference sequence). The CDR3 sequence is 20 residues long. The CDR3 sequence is CASSSSDGTSGRSRHNEQFF. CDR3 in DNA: TGTGCTAGCAGCTCTAGCGACGGGACTAGCGGGAGATCTCGGCACAATGAGCAGTTCTTC.

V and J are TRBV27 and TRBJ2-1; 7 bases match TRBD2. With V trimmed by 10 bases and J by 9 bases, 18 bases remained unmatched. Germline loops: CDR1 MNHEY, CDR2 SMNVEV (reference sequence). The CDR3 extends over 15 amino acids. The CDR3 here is CATSSRGTTPGEQFF. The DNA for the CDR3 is TGTGCCACGTCCAGTAGAGGGACTACTCCGGGTGAGCAGTTCTTC.

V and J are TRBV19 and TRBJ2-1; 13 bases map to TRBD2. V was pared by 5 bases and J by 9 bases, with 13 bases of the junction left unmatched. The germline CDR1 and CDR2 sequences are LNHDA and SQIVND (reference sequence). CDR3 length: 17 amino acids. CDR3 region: CASSPPRTSGSTGEQFF. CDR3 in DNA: TGTGCCAGTAGTCCCCCTCGGACTAGCGGGAGTACGGGTGAGCAGTTCTTC.

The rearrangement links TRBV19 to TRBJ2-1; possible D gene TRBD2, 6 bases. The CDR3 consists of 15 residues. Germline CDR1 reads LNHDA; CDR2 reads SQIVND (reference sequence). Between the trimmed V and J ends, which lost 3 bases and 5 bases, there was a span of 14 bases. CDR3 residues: CASSIVPGVHNEQFF. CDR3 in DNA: TGTGCCAGTAGTATCGTTCCGGGAGTCCACAATGAGCAGTTCTTC.